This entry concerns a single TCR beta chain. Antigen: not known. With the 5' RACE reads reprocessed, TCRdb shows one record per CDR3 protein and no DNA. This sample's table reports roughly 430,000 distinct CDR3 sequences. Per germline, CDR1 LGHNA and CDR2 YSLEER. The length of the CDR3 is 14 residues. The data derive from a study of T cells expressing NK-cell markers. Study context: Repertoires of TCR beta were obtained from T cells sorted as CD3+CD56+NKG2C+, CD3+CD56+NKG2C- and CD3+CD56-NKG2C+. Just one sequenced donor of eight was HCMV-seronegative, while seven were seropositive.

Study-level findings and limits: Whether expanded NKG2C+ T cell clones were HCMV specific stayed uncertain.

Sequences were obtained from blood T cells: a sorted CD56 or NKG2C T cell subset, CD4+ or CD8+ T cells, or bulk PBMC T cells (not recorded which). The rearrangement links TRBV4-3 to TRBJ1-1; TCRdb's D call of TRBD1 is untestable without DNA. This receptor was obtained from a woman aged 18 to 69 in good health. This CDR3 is CASSQEGQGAEAFF.